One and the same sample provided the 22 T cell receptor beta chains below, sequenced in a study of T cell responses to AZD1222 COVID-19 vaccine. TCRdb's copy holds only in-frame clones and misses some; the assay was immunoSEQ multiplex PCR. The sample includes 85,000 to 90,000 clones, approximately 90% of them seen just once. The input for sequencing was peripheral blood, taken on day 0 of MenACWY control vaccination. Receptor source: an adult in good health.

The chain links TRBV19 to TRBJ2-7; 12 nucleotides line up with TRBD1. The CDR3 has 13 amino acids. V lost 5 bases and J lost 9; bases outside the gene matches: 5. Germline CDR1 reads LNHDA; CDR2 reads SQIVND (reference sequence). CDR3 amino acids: CASSAGTGGSQYF. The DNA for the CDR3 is TGTGCCAGTAGTGCGGGGACAGGGGGCTCGCAGTACTTC.

This chain's CDR3 is CASRRAGGPGDIQYF. The CDR3 DNA sequence: TGTGCCAGCAGACGAGCGGGAGGGCCTGGGGACATTCAGTACTTC. V gene TRBV27 combines with J gene TRBJ2-4; 10 nucleotides align to TRBD2. From germline, CDR1 is MNHEY and CDR2 SMNVEV (reference sequence). This CDR3 has 15 amino acids. The V and J ends lost 6 bases and 8 bases, in that order; junction bases with no gene match: 10.

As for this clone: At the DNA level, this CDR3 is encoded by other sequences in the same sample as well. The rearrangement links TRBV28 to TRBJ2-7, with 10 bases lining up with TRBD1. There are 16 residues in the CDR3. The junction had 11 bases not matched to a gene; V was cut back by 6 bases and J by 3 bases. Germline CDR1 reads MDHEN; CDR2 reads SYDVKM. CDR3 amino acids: CASSLSPGQGVYEQYF. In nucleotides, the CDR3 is TGTGCCAGCAGCCTTAGCCCCGGACAGGGGGTCTACGAGCAGTACTTC.

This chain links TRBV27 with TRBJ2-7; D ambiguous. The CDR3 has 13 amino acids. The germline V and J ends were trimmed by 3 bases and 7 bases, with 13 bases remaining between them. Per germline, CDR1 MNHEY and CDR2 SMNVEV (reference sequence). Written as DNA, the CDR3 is TGTGCCAGCAGTTTCCAGGCCCGGAGTGAGCAGTACTTC. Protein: CASSFQARSEQYF.

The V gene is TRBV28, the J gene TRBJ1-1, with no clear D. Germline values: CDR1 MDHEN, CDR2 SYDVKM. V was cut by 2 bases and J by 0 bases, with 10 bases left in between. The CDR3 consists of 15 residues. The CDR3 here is CASSLKPDLNTEAFF. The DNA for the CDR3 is TGTGCCAGCAGTTTAAAACCAGACTTGAACACTGAAGCTTTCTTT.

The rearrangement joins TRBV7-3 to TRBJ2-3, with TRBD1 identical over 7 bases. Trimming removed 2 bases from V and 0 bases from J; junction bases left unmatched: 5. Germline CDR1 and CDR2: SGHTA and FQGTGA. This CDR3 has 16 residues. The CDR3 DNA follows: TGTGCCAGCAGCTTACTCGGGACAGCTAGCACAGATACGCAGTATTTT. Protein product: CASSLLGTASTDTQYF.

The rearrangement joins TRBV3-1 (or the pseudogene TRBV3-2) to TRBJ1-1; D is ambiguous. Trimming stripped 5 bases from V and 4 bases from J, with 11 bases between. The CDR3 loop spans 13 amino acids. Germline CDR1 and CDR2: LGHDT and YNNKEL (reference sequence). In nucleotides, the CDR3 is TGTGCCAGCAGCTCGGGTTCAACCACTGAAGCTTTCTTT. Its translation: CASSSGSTTEAFF.

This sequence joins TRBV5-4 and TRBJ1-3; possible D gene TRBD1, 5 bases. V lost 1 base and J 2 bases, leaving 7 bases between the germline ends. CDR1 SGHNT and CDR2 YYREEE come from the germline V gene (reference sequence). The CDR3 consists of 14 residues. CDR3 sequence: CASSLRGPGNTIYF. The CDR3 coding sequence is TGTGCCAGCAGCTTGAGGGGACCTGGAAACACCATATATTTT. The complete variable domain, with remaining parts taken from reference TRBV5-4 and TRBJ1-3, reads ETGVTQSPTHLIKTRGQQVTLRCSSQSGHNTVSWYQQALGQGPQFIFQYYREEENGRGNFPPRFSGLQFPNYSSELNVNALELDDSALYLCASSLRGPGNTIYFGEGSWLTVV.

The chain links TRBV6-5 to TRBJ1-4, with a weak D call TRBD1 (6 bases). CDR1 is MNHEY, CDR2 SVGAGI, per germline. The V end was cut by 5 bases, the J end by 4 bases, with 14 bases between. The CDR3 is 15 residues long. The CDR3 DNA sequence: TGTGCCAGCAGTAGGACGGACAGAGATAATGAAAAACTGTTTTTT. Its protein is CASSRTDRDNEKLFF.

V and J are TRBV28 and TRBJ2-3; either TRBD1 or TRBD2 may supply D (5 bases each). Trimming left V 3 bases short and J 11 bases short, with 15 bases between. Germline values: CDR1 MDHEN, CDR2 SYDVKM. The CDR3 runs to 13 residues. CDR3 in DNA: TGTGCCAGCAGTTTGAATATGGGACCGAAGCAGTATTTT. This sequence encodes CASSLNMGPKQYF.

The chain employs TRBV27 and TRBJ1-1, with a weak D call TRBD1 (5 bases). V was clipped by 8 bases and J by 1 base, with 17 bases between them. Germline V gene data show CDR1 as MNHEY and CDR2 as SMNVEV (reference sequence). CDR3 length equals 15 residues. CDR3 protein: CASSMGRAGNTEAFF. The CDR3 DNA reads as TGTGCCAGCTCCATGGGCAGGGCTGGGAACACTGAAGCTTTCTTT.

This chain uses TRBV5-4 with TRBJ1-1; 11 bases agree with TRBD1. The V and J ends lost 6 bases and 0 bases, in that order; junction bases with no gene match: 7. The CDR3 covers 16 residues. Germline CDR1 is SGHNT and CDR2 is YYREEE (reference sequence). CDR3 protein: CASNRGTGGMNTEAFF. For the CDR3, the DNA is TGTGCCAGCAACCGGGGGACAGGGGGGATGAACACTGAAGCTTTCTTT.

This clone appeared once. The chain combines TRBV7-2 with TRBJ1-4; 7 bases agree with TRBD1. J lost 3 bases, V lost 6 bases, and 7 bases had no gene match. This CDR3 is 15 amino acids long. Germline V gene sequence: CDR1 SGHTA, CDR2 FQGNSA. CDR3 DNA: TGTGCCAGCAGGTCAACAGGGGCCGCTAATGAAAAACTGTTTTTT. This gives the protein CASRSTGAANEKLFF.

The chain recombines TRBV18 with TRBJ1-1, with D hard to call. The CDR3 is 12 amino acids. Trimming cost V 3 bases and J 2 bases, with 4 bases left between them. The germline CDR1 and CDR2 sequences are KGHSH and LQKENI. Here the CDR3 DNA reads TGTGCCAGCTCACCGAAAAACACTGAAGCTTTCTTT. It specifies CASSPKNTEAFF.

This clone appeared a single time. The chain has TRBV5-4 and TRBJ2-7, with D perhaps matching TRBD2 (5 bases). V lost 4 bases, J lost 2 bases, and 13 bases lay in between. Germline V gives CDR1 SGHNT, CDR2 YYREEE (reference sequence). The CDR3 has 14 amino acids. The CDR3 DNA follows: TGTGCCAGCAGCCTGGAAAGGGAGCCCTACGAGCAGTACTTC. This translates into CASSLEREPYEQYF.

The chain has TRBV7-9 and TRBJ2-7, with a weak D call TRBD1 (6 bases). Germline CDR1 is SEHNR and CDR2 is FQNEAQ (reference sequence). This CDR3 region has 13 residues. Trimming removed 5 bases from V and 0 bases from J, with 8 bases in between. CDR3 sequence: CASSRDNSYEQYF. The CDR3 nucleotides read TGTGCCAGCAGCCGGGACAACTCCTACGAGCAGTACTTC.

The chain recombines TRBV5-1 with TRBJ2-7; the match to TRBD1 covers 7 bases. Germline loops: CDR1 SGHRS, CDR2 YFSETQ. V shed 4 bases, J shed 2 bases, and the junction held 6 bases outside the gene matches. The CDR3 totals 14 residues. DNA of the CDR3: TGCGCCAGCAGCGTACGGGACAGCCCCTACGAGCAGTACTTC. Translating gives CASSVRDSPYEQYF.

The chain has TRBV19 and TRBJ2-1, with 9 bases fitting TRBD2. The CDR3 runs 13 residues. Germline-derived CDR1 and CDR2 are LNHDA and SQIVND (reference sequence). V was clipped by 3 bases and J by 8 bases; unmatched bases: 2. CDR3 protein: CASSMGLADEQFF. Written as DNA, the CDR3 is TGTGCCAGTAGTATGGGACTAGCCGATGAGCAGTTCTTC. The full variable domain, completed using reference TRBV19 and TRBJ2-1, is DGGITQSPKYLFRKEGQNVTLSCEQNLNHDAMYWYRQDPGQGLRLIYYSQIVNDFQKGDIAEGYSVSREKKESFPLTVTSAQKNPTAFYLCASSMGLADEQFFGPGTRLTVL.

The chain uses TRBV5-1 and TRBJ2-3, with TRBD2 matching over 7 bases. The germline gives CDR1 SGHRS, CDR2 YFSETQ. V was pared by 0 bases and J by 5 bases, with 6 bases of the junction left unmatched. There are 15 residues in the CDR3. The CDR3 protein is CASSLDPSGGDTQYF. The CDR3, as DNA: TGCGCCAGCAGCTTGGATCCTAGCGGAGGAGATACGCAGTATTTT.

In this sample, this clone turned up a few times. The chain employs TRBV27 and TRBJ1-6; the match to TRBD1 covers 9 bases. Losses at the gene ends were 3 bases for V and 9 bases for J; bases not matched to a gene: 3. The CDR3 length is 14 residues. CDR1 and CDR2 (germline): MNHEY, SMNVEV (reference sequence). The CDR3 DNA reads TGTGCCAGCAGTTTCCGGGACAGGGCTTCACCCCTCCACTTT. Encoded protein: CASSFRDRASPLHF.

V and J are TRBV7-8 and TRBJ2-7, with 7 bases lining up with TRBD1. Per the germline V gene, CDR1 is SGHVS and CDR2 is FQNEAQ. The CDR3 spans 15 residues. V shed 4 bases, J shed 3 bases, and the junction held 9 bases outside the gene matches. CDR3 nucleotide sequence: TGTGCCAGCAGCTCACCCGGGACAGCCCGCTACGAGCAGTACTTC. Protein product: CASSSPGTARYEQYF.

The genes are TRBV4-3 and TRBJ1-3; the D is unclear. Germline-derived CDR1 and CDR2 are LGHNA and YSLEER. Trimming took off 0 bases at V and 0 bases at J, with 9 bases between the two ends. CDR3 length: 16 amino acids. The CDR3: CASSQEVGDSGNTIYF. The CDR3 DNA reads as TGCGCCAGCAGCCAAGAAGTTGGAGACTCTGGAAACACCATATATTTT.